This is a list of T cell receptor beta chains from one sample in a study of shared clonotypes between healthy human individuals. Method: immunoSEQ multiplex PCR; TCRdb's copy keeps in-frame clones and lacks some. This repertoire shows millions of clones, more than 90% found once; its top ten account for more than 0.12%. Sequenced: naive CD4+ T cells sorted from blood. The receptors were gathered from a young man in good health. Each CDR3 is given with its conserved first and last residue. A D gene is named only where the DNA matches it firmly. Clone size is given for some rows only: seen once, a few or many times, or a class if the clone is expanded.

D gene	CDR3 length	clone size	V gene	J gene	CDR3 protein	CDR3 DNA
.	15	.	TRBV15	TRBJ2-3	CATGPDPGRTDTQYF	TGTGCCACCGGCCCGGACCCGGGACGCACAGATACGCAGTATTTT
.	14	.	TRBV7-9	TRBJ1-2	CASSLAGAVSGYTF	TGTGCCAGCAGCTTAGCAGGGGCCGTAAGTGGCTACACCTTC
TRBD1	13	.	TRBV6-1	TRBJ1-1	CASPPGQSNHAIF	TGTGCCAGTCCACCGGGACAGAGTAACCACGCCATATTT
.	15	.	TRBV7-3	TRBJ2-2	CASSPKPANTGELFF	TGTGCCAGCAGCCCAAAGCCCGCGAACACCGGGGAGCTGTTTTTT
TRBD2	14	once	TRBV7-8	TRBJ2-7	CASSLGGRVYEQYF	TGTGCCAGCAGCTTAGGCGGGAGAGTCTACGAGCAGTACTTC
.	13	.	TRBV7-9	TRBJ2-3	CASSTLSTDTQYF	TGTGCCAGCAGCACTTTGAGCACAGATACGCAGTATTTT
TRBD2	15	.	TRBV9	TRBJ2-7	CASSPRLAVSYEQYF	TGTGCCAGCAGCCCAAGACTAGCGGTTTCCTACGAGCAGTACTTC
.	13	.	TRBV29-1	TRBJ2-5	CSVVGLLAETQYF	TGCAGCGTTGTGGGTCTCCTCGCCGAGACCCAGTACTTC
.	16	.	TRBV5-6	TRBJ2-4	CASSLQIRDTKNIQYF	TGTGCCAGCAGCTTGCAAATCAGGGACACCAAAAACATTCAGTACTTC
TRBD1	15	.	TRBV5-4	TRBJ2-7	CASSLMGQGTYEQYF	TGTGCCAGCAGCTTGATGGGACAGGGGACGTACGAGCAGTACTTC
.	16	.	TRBV30	TRBJ2-1	CAWSGRWVASYNEQFF	TGTGCCTGGAGTGGCCGGTGGGTAGCTTCCTACAATGAGCAGTTCTTC
.	14	.	TRBV6-1	TRBJ2-1	CASSTQGTYNEQFF	TGTGCCAGCAGTACTCAGGGAACCTACAATGAGCAGTTCTTC
.	16	.	TRBV27	TRBJ2-7	CASSFSQVTLSYEQYF	TGTGCCAGCAGTTTCTCGCAGGTAACTCTCTCCTACGAGCAGTACTTC
.	15	.	TRBV6-5	TRBJ1-4	CASSTSGLTNEKLFF	TGTGCCAGCAGTACTTCAGGGCTTACTAATGAAAAACTGTTTTTT
TRBD2	14	.	TRBV10-3	TRBJ2-1	CAIRGLADYNEQFF	TGTGCCATTCGGGGACTAGCGGACTACAATGAGCAGTTCTTC
TRBD1	13	.	TRBV27	TRBJ1-2	CASSDRGLYGYTF	TGTGCCAGCAGTGACAGGGGTCTCTATGGCTACACCTTC
.	14	.	TRBV6-5	TRBJ2-5	CASSYRSSEETQYF	TGTGCCAGCAGTTACCGTTCATCCGAAGAGACCCAGTACTTC
TRBD1	17	.	TRBV5-8	TRBJ1-1	CASSFHGQGAWNTEAFF	TGTGCCAGCAGCTTCCACGGGCAGGGGGCTTGGAACACTGAAGCTTTCTTT
.	14	.	TRBV2	TRBJ1-4	CASSEILLNEKLFF	TGTGCCAGCAGTGAAATTCTCCTTAATGAAAAACTGTTTTTT
.	15	.	TRBV5-1	TRBJ1-1	CASTMRADVATEAFF	TGCGCCAGCACCATGCGGGCCGACGTGGCGACCGAGGCTTTCTTT
.	11	.	TRBV29-1	TRBJ2-7	CSAASSYEQYF	TGCAGTGCGGCTAGCTCCTACGAGCAGTACTTC
.	14	.	TRBV7-2	TRBJ2-7	CASSLGQLLGEQYF	TGTGCCAGCAGCTTAGGCCAGCTCCTAGGCGAGCAGTACTTC
TRBD2	14	.	TRBV5-1	TRBJ2-2	CASSLERGAGELFF	TGCGCCAGCAGCTTGGAGCGGGGGGCCGGGGAGCTGTTTTTT
.	10	.	TRBV2	TRBJ2-7	CASSGGEQYF	TGTGCCAGCAGTGGGGGGGAGCAGTACTTC
.	13	.	TRBV19	TRBJ1-4	CATSYGFGEKLFF	TGTGCCACCTCATACGGGTTTGGCGAAAAACTGTTTTTT
TRBD1	15	.	TRBV7-2	TRBJ2-5	CASSRDRGKQETQYF	TGTGCCAGCAGCCGGGACAGGGGGAAGCAAGAGACCCAGTACTTC
.	14	.	TRBV6-5	TRBJ1-4	CASSYGLKPAKLFF	TGTGCCAGCAGTTACGGGCTGAAGCCTGCAAAACTGTTTTTT
TRBD2	17	.	TRBV2	TRBJ2-3	CASTLWTSGSRTDTQYF	TGTGCCAGCACCCTGTGGACTAGCGGGAGCCGCACAGATACGCAGTATTTT
.	17	.	TRBV7-9	TRBJ1-6	CASSLASLGQGNSPLHF	TGTGCCAGCAGTTTAGCCTCTCTTGGACAAGGGAATTCACCCCTCCACTTT
TRBD1	15	.	TRBV19	TRBJ1-5	CASSMGQGAMGPQHF	TGTGCCAGTAGTATGGGACAGGGGGCGATGGGGCCCCAGCATTTT
TRBD2	16	.	TRBV10-2	TRBJ2-5	CASSESYSGGLETQYF	TGCGCCAGCAGTGAGTCGTATAGCGGGGGTCTGGAGACCCAGTACTTC
TRBD1	13	.	TRBV2	TRBJ1-2	CASSSDRVGGYTF	TGTGCCAGCAGTTCCGACAGGGTGGGGGGCTACACCTTC
TRBD1	14	.	TRBV5-1	TRBJ2-5	CASSFGTDQETQYF	TGCGCCAGCAGCTTCGGGACAGACCAAGAGACCCAGTACTTC
TRBD1	15	.	TRBV9	TRBJ1-5	CASSVGTGGYQPQHF	TGTGCCAGCAGCGTAGGGACAGGGGGCTATCAGCCCCAGCATTTT
TRBD2	16	.	TRBV2	TRBJ2-2	CASTELAGANTGELFF	TGTGCCAGCACCGAACTAGCGGGGGCGAACACCGGGGAGCTGTTTTTT
.	16	.	TRBV5-1	TRBJ1-1	CASSLGDKGSTPEAFF	TGCGCCAGCAGCTTGGGGGACAAGGGATCGACTCCTGAAGCTTTCTTT
.	16	once	TRBV4-1	TRBJ2-7	CASSQVAAPTSYEQYF	TGCGCCAGCAGCCAAGTAGCTGCGCCCACCTCCTACGAGCAGTACTTC
TRBD1	16	.	TRBV12-5	TRBJ1-2	CASGLVLGGAWYGYTF	TGTGCTAGTGGTTTGGTACTAGGGGGCGCTTGGTATGGCTACACCTTC
TRBD1	15	.	TRBV10-3	TRBJ2-7	CAISQGQGAEGEQYF	TGTGCCATCAGTCAGGGACAGGGGGCGGAGGGGGAGCAGTACTTC
TRBD1	15	.	TRBV29-1	TRBJ1-2	CSVEARSGGGYGYTF	TGCAGCGTTGAAGCCCGCTCAGGGGGAGGCTATGGCTACACCTTC
TRBD2	15	.	TRBV6-5	TRBJ2-7	CASSYFSGDPYEQYF	TGTGCCAGCAGTTACTTTAGCGGGGACCCCTACGAGCAGTACTTC
TRBD2	15	.	TRBV5-1	TRBJ2-2	CASSLATGGSGELFF	TGCGCCAGCAGCTTGGCAACGGGAGGCTCCGGGGAGCTGTTTTTT